These 19 T cell receptor beta chains were all obtained from the same sample, sequenced in a study of early T cells in non-severe SARS-CoV-2 infection. TCRdb reprocessed the 5' RACE reads with MiXCR, giving one entry per CDR3 protein. Of fewer than 120,000 distinct CDR3 sequences listed, 10% to 15% are singletons. Sequenced material: whole blood, taken at baseline. The source is an adult who was a healthcare worker with PCR-confirmed SARS-CoV-2 infection or an uninfected control (not recorded which).

This clonotype has only a few counts. The V and J genes are TRBV6-1 and TRBJ1-1; unclear D gene. The CDR3 consists of 12 residues. V gave up 5 bases and J gave up 6 bases, with 10 bases separating them. Germline CDR1 is MNHNS and CDR2 is SASEGT. The CDR3 DNA reads TGTGCCAGCAGTAACCTAGGCGCTGAAGCTTTCTTT. Its protein product is CASSNLGAEAFF.

The J gene is TRBJ2-7, the V gene TRBV6-6; possibly TRBD1 for D (5 bases). This CDR3 is built from 13 residues. The V gene's germline CDR1 is MNHNY and CDR2 SVGAGI (reference sequence). V was shortened by 5 bases and J by 1 base, with 9 bases between the two germline ends. Here the CDR3 reads CASSTGNSYEQYF. The DNA of the CDR3 is TGTGCCAGCAGTACAGGAAATTCCTACGAGCAGTACTTC.

The chain joins TRBV5-1 to TRBJ2-1; 12 bases map to TRBD2. Looked up from germline, CDR1 is SGHRS and CDR2 is YFSETQ. The trim removed 4 bases at V and 6 bases at J, leaving 5 bases unmatched. The CDR3 totals 15 residues. CDR3 DNA sequence: TGCGCCAGCAGCCCGGGACTAGCGGGCGCCAATGAGCAGTTCTTC. Translating it yields CASSPGLAGANEQFF.

The rearrangement joins TRBV7-2 to TRBJ1-2; D gene uncertain. V shed 5 bases and J shed 4 bases, with 23 bases lying between them. Germline-derived CDR1 and CDR2 are SGHTA and FQGNSA. CDR3 size: 17 residues. The DNA for the CDR3 is TGTGCCAGCAGCGAACTGGCAGTACCTGCAATGGGCTATGGCTACACCTTC. Translation gives CASSELAVPAMGYGYTF.

This clonotype has a handful of counts. The V gene is TRBV5-1, the J gene TRBJ2-3; no clear D gene. CDR1 SGHRS and CDR2 YFSETQ come from the germline V gene. The CDR3 totals 14 residues. Trimming took 4 bases from V and 4 from J, leaving 13 bases between them. Written as DNA, the CDR3 is TGCGCCAGCAGCCCCCCGTTCTTGGCAGATACGCAGTATTTT. Translation: CASSPPFLADTQYF.

This clonotype was seen more than once but under ten times. The V call is TRBV3-1, the J call TRBJ2-7, with TRBD1 identical over 9 bases. There are 14 residues in the CDR3. Germline CDR1 reads LGHDT; CDR2 reads YNNKEL (reference sequence). The J segment lost 7 bases and the V segment lost 5 bases, leaving 9 bases of the junction unmatched. This chain's CDR3 is CASSTRDRAWEQYF. The CDR3 DNA reads TGTGCCAGCAGCACGCGGGACAGGGCTTGGGAGCAGTACTTC.

At least ten counts were recorded for this clonotype. The chain couples TRBV6-5 to TRBJ1-1; a weak D match, TRBD1 (6 bases). CDR1 and CDR2 (germline): MNHEY, SVGAGI. V gave up 2 bases and J gave up 2 bases, with 9 bases separating them. The CDR3 runs to 14 residues. This CDR3 reads CASSYPGHNTEAFF. The CDR3 DNA sequence: TGTGCCAGCAGTTACCCGGGACACAACACTGAAGCTTTCTTT.

This chain joins TRBV6-1 and TRBJ2-7, with 7 bases identical to TRBD2. CDR1 MNHNS and CDR2 SASEGT come from the germline V gene. The V and J ends lost 11 bases and 3 bases, in that order; junction bases with no gene match: 13. The CDR3 has 14 residues. The CDR3 spells CASAPGGAFYEQYF. The CDR3 DNA follows: TGTGCCTCCGCCCCGGGGGGAGCATTCTACGAGCAGTACTTC.

This clonotype was observed at least ten times. Here the CDR3 reads CASSPTGTEKKLFF. CDR3 coding DNA: TGTGCCAGCAGCCCGACAGGGACGGAAAAAAAACTGTTTTTT. This chain links TRBV7-9 with TRBJ1-4, with 7 bases identical to TRBD1. The CDR3 contains 14 residues. CDR1 and CDR2 (germline): SEHNR, FQNEAQ (reference sequence). The V gene end was trimmed by 5 bases and the J gene end by 9 bases; junction bases not matched to a gene: 9.

This clonotype appeared many times. The chain recombines TRBV14 with TRBJ2-3; the match to TRBD1 covers 8 bases. Germline V gene sequence: CDR1 SGHDN, CDR2 FVKESK. This CDR3 is built from 14 residues. The ends lost 3 bases at V and 5 bases at J; junction bases unmatched: 4. CDR3 residues: CASSQTGTGDTQYF. The DNA of the CDR3 is TGTGCCAGCAGCCAGACCGGGACAGGAGATACGCAGTATTTT.

V is TRBV2 and J is TRBJ2-3; 11 nucleotides align to TRBD1. V shed 2 bases, J shed 4 bases, and the junction held 2 bases outside the gene matches. This CDR3 comprises 15 residues. Germline assignment: CDR1 SNHLY and CDR2 FYNNEI. CDR3 in DNA: TGTGCCAGCAGTGAACGGGACAGGGGGTCAGATACGCAGTATTTT. Amino acid sequence: CASSERDRGSDTQYF.

This clonotype turned up a few times. The chain is built from TRBV9 and TRBJ2-2; no reliable D call. Trimming shortened V by 4 bases and J by 4 bases, and 14 bases separated the two germline ends. The CDR3 is 15 amino acids. Per the germline V gene, CDR1 is SGDLS and CDR2 is YYNGEE. This CDR3 is CASSPVGRGTGELFF. CDR3 nucleotides: TGTGCCAGCAGCCCCGTAGGTCGAGGCACCGGGGAGCTGTTTTTT.

This clonotype was seen more than once but under ten times. V gene TRBV7-2 combines with J gene TRBJ2-2; 10 bases fit TRBD2. Germline values: CDR1 SGHTA, CDR2 FQGNSA. The CDR3 loop spans 16 amino acids. V lost 1 base to trimming and J lost 4 bases; unmatched junction nucleotides: 3. The chain's CDR3 is CASSLVAGGLTGELFF. The CDR3 nucleotides are TGTGCCAGCAGCTTAGTAGCGGGGGGTCTCACCGGGGAGCTGTTTTTT. Using reference TRBV7-2 and TRBJ2-2 for the parts outside the CDR3, the full variable domain is GAGVSQSPSNKVTEKGKDVELRCDPISGHTALYWYRQSLGQGLEFLIYFQGNSAPDKSGLPSDRFSAERTGGSVSTLTIQRTQQEDSAVYLCASSLVAGGLTGELFFGEGSRLTVL.

The table lists this clonotype with a few counts. The V and J genes are TRBV9 and TRBJ2-7; 8 nucleotides match TRBD2. The CDR3 is 13 amino acids. Unmatched junction bases numbered 7, after V lost 7 bases and J lost 4 bases. Germline V lookup: CDR1 SGDLS, CDR2 YYNGEE. CDR3 nucleotides: TGTGCCAGCTCACGGCGGGAGGAATACGAGCAGTACTTC. Protein: CASSRREEYEQYF.

Only a few counts were recorded for this clonotype. The chain couples TRBV10-2 to TRBJ2-1; TRBD2 is a possible D gene (6 bases). The V gene lost 4 bases and the J gene lost 10 bases, with 8 bases spanning the gap. Germline V gene data show CDR1 as WSHSY and CDR2 as SAAADI. The CDR3 runs 11 residues. The CDR3, as DNA: TGCGCCAGCAGTGGGAGGGGAGAGCAGTTCTTC. It translates to CASSGRGEQFF.

The V gene is TRBV28, the J gene TRBJ1-2, with unresolved D. The germline V and J ends were trimmed by 2 bases and 1 base, with 11 bases remaining between them. There are 15 residues in the CDR3. In germline, CDR1 is MDHEN, CDR2 SYDVKM. The CDR3 nucleotides are TGTGCCAGCAGTTTACGCAGGACTATTAACTATGGCTACACCTTC. Protein product: CASSLRRTINYGYTF.

This clonotype occurred a few times. J is TRBJ1-1 and V is TRBV6-6; TRBD1 matches at 8 bases. Germline loops: CDR1 MNHNY, CDR2 SVGAGI (reference sequence). The CDR3 is made up of 14 amino acids. V lost 7 bases to trimming and J lost 1 base; unmatched junction nucleotides: 5. The DNA for the CDR3 is TGTGCCAGCAACAACAGGGGGGGGAACACTGAAGCTTTCTTT. This translates into CASNNRGGNTEAFF.

This clonotype was found a few times. The genes are TRBV5-5 and TRBJ1-2; the D is unclear. The CDR3 loop spans 13 amino acids. V lost 2 bases and J 4 bases, leaving 9 bases between the germline ends. Germline V lookup: CDR1 SGHKS, CDR2 YYEKEE (reference sequence). In DNA form, the CDR3 reads TGTGCCAGCAGCTTTCGGGAGCCCTATGGCTACACCTTC. Protein sequence: CASSFREPYGYTF.

This clonotype was picked up many times. The rearrangement joins TRBV4-1 to TRBJ2-7; weak D call: TRBD1 (5 bases). Trimming removed 1 base from V and 0 bases from J, with 7 bases in between. The CDR3 has 14 amino acids. The germline V gene has CDR1 MGHRA and CDR2 YSYEKL. CDR3 DNA sequence: TGCGCCAGCAGCCAAGGACAGAACTCCTACGAGCAGTACTTC. Translation gives CASSQGQNSYEQYF.